One sample yielded the 11 T cell receptor beta chains listed below, sequenced in a study of PD-1 blockade in classical Hodgkin lymphoma. Produced via immunoSEQ multiplex PCR; TCRdb's table is partial and in-frame only. The top ten clones hold around 17% of a sample with 75,000 to 100,000 clones, roughly 80% of them seen once. Relapse was seen in all patients after autologous stem cell transplantation, and brentuximab vedotin exposure was variable. The sample consisted of peripheral blood mononuclear cells (PBMCs), taken before the second cycle of nivolumab. Receptors were obtained from a human donor with classical Hodgkin lymphoma.

The chain uses TRBV19 and TRBJ2-7, with D tentatively TRBD2 (6 bases). The V gene's germline CDR1 is LNHDA and CDR2 SQIVND (reference sequence). V was clipped by 7 bases and J by 3 bases, with 16 bases between them. CDR3 length equals 14 residues. CDR3 nucleotides: TGTGCCAGTAAGGAACAGGAGGGCCACTACGAGCAGTACTTC. Protein: CASKEQEGHYEQYF.

Only one count was recorded for this clone. The CDR3 sequence is CASSYRDSYNEQFF. Written as DNA, the CDR3 is TGTGCCAGCAGCTACCGGGACAGTTACAATGAGCAGTTCTTC. The V call is TRBV7-2, the J call TRBJ2-1; 7 bases are shared with TRBD1. The germline V gene has CDR1 SGHTA and CDR2 FQGNSA. V dropped 4 bases and J dropped 4; count of bases not matched to a gene: 4. This CDR3 has 14 amino acids.

The V and J genes are TRBV18 and TRBJ2-7; 7 bases fit TRBD2. The CDR3 is 13 residues long. J lost 6 bases, V lost 3 bases, and 5 bases had no gene match. CDR1 KGHSH and CDR2 LQKENI come from the germline V gene. Written as DNA, the CDR3 is TGTGCCAGCTCACCTAAAGGGGAGGGCGAGCAGTACTTC. Encoded protein: CASSPKGEGEQYF. Full variable domain (missing parts from reference TRBV18 and TRBJ2-7): NAGVMQNPRHLVRRRGQEARLRCSPMKGHSHVYWYRQLPEEGLKFMVYLQKENIIDESGMPKERFSAEFPKEGPSILRIQQVVRGDSAAYFCASSPKGEGEQYFGPGTRLTVT.

The chain couples TRBV5-4 to TRBJ1-1; D may be TRBD1 (5 bases). Germline loops: CDR1 SGHNT, CDR2 YYREEE (reference sequence). This CDR3 is built from 15 residues. Trimming pared 4 bases from V and 6 bases from J, leaving 19 bases between. As DNA, the CDR3 is TGTGCCAGCAGCCAAGGGGACTCCGGAACCGCTGAAGCTTTCTTT. The encoded protein is CASSQGDSGTAEAFF.

This clone was seen a handful of times. The chain carries TRBV29-1 and TRBJ2-7; 7 positions agree with TRBD1. The CDR3 runs 12 residues. With V trimmed by 7 bases and J by 2 bases, 5 bases remained unmatched. Germline V gene data show CDR1 as SQVTM and CDR2 as ANQGSEA. The CDR3 DNA follows: TGCAGCGCCCGACAGGGTGCCTACGAGCAGTACTTC. The encoded protein is CSARQGAYEQYF.

This clone was counted many times. This chain links TRBV2 with TRBJ1-3, with D perhaps TRBD1 (5 bases). The germline V and J ends were trimmed by 0 bases and 3 bases, with 9 bases remaining between them. Germline CDR1 and CDR2: SNHLY and FYNNEI. This CDR3 is 15 amino acids long. CDR3 protein: CASSEAGGVGNTIYF. DNA of the CDR3: TGTGCCAGCAGTGAAGCGGGAGGGGTTGGAAACACCATATATTTT.

The chain uses TRBV10-3 and TRBJ1-2, with 8 bases lining up with TRBD1. V was pared by 4 bases and J by 0 bases, with 4 bases of the junction left unmatched. The length of the CDR3 is 15 residues. CDR1 ENHRY and CDR2 SYGVKD come from the germline V gene. CDR3 residues: CAISATGGSNYGYTF. The CDR3 DNA is TGTGCCATCAGTGCCACAGGGGGATCTAACTATGGCTACACCTTC.

The chain has TRBV10-3 and TRBJ2-7; 10 nucleotides align to TRBD2. Per the germline V gene, CDR1 is ENHRY and CDR2 is SYGVKD. The CDR3 extends over 13 amino acids. With V trimmed by 2 bases and J by 5 bases, 0 bases remained unmatched. The CDR3: CAISETSGNEQYF. Written as DNA, the CDR3 is TGTGCCATCAGTGAGACTAGCGGGAACGAGCAGTACTTC.

The J gene is TRBJ2-7, the V gene TRBV5-1; the D gene is possibly TRBD2 (6 bases). Germline V gives CDR1 SGHRS, CDR2 YFSETQ. This CDR3 has 16 residues. V was trimmed by 3 bases and J by 2 bases, leaving 18 bases between them. The DNA of the CDR3 is TGCGCCAGCAGCTGGGGTGGAGGGCAGGGAGCCTACGAGCAGTACTTC. It specifies CASSWGGGQGAYEQYF.

The chain couples TRBV9 to TRBJ2-7; TRBD2 is a possible D gene (6 bases). Germline loops: CDR1 SGDLS, CDR2 YYNGEE. Trimming removed 2 bases from V and 0 bases from J, with 12 bases in between. The CDR3 is made up of 15 amino acids. The CDR3 bases are TGTGCCAGCAGCGTCGGGGGTCCCAGCTCCTACGAGCAGTACTTC. It translates to CASSVGGPSSYEQYF. Full variable domain (outside the CDR3, taken from reference TRBV9 and TRBJ2-7): DSGVTQTPKHLITATGQRVTLRCSPRSGDLSVYWYQQSLDQGLQFLIQYYNGEERAKGNILERFSAQQFPDLHSELNLSSLELGDSALYFCASSVGGPSSYEQYFGPGTRLTVT.

The gene calls are TRBV25-1 and TRBJ2-5; D is ambiguous. The DNA end is a closer match to TRBJ2-7, so the J assignment may be wrong. Germline loops: CDR1 MGHDK, CDR2 SYGVNS. The CDR3 consists of 12 residues. The CDR3 nucleotides read TGTGCCAGCAGCGTCAACAGCTACGAGCAGTACTTC. Protein product: CASSVNSYEQYF.